The 26 T cell receptor beta chains below were found in one sample sequenced in a study of regulatory T cells in long-lasting Graves disease. CDR3 regions were amplified by Arm-PCR using iRepertoire HTBI primers to build TCR beta libraries. One entry per CDR3 protein, called by TCRdb with MiXCR from the multiplex PCR reads. This table holds hundreds of thousands of distinct CDR3 sequences, approximately 15% found once. Specified time point: newly diagnosed GD, antithyroid drugs for less than 3 months. Making the TCR library involved RNA that had been extracted from PBMCs. These data also formed part of another study, on T cells in Graves' hyperthyroidism and ophthalmopathy.

The starting material was peripheral blood mononuclear cells (PBMCs), obtained at new diagnosis, from a patient treated with antithyroid drugs. The source of these receptors is a man aged 25-45 years with Graves disease.

This clonotype was found many times. J is TRBJ2-3 and V is TRBV12-3 or TRBV12-4; maybe TRBD2 (6 bases). V was shortened by 5 bases and J by 1 base, with 13 bases between the two germline ends. The CDR3 loop spans 15 amino acids. Written as DNA, the CDR3 is TGTGCCAGCAGTCCCCATGTAGCGGGCACAGATACGCAGTATTTT. This sequence encodes CASSPHVAGTDTQYF.

This clonotype was observed a handful of times. A much larger clone differs from this one at a single base, so this may be a read error. The chain uses TRBV7-2 and TRBJ2-2; D not resolved. Trimming cost V 7 bases and J 1 base, with 13 bases left between them. From germline, CDR1 is SGHTA and CDR2 FQGNSA. This CDR3 comprises 15 residues. DNA for the CDR3: TGTGCCAGCAACCCAAACCGACTGAACACCGGGGAGCTGTTTTTT. It is translated as CASNPNRLNTGELFF.

There are many counts of this clonotype. The chain carries TRBV6-1 and TRBJ1-1, with TRBD1 matching 7 bases. The CDR3 spans 15 residues. Germline trimming cut 7 bases from V and 4 bases from J; bases unmatched to any gene: 12. Germline values: CDR1 MNHNS, CDR2 SASEGT. The CDR3 loop reads CASIRSPTGRTEAFF. The CDR3 region has the DNA TGTGCCAGCATTCGATCCCCGACAGGGCGCACTGAAGCTTTCTTT.

This clonotype was recorded many times. The V and J genes are TRBV20-1 and TRBJ2-1, with 10 bases that match TRBD2. The CDR3 runs 15 residues. Germline CDR1 DFQATT, CDR2 SNEGSKA (reference sequence). With 6 bases clipped from V and 4 bases from J, the junction kept 9 bases outside the gene matches. CDR3 protein: CSAPPSGRAYNEQFF. CDR3 in DNA: TGCAGTGCCCCCCCTAGCGGGAGAGCGTACAATGAGCAGTTCTTC.

The sample holds many counts of this clonotype. CDR3 residues: CASSPPALAGEGNEQFF. In DNA, the CDR3 is TGTGCCAGCAGTCCTCCCGCCTTAGCGGGAGAAGGTAATGAGCAGTTCTTC. The V and J genes are TRBV7-9 and TRBJ2-1, with 9 bases identical to TRBD2. The J segment lost 7 bases and the V segment lost 6 bases, leaving 16 bases of the junction unmatched. Germline CDR1 and CDR2: SEHNR and FQNEAQ (reference sequence). The CDR3 consists of 17 residues.

This clonotype was seen a handful of times. The rearrangement joins TRBV12-3 or TRBV12-4 to TRBJ2-7; TRBD1 matches at 8 bases. Trimming at V came to 3 bases and at J to 5 bases, leaving 9 bases not matched to a gene. CDR3 size: 15 residues. The CDR3 coding sequence is TGTGCCAGCAGTTTGGGGGCAGGGGGCGCCGACGAGCAGTACTTC. Protein product: CASSLGAGGADEQYF.

This clonotype was counted a few times. The rearrangement uses TRBV19 and TRBJ2-7, with TRBD2 identical over 9 bases. The CDR3 is 14 amino acids. The J segment lost 4 bases and the V segment lost 4 bases, leaving 5 bases of the junction unmatched. The germline V gene has CDR1 LNHDA and CDR2 SQIVND (reference sequence). The CDR3 loop reads CASSKAGGLYEQYF. The CDR3, as DNA: TGTGCCAGTAGTAAAGCGGGAGGATTGTACGAGCAGTACTTC.

This clonotype was observed a single time. The chain employs TRBV5-1 and TRBJ2-2, with 9 nucleotides matching TRBD1. Trimming took 2 bases from V and 7 from J; bases not matched to a gene: 6. CDR3 length equals 15 residues. Germline V gene data show CDR1 as SGHRS and CDR2 as YFSETQ. The CDR3, as DNA: TGCGCCAGCAGCTTTACAGGGGGCAGCGTCGGGGAGCTGTTTTTT. It encodes CASSFTGGSVGELFF.

This clonotype came up many times. The chain is built from TRBV6-1 and TRBJ2-1; TRBD2 agrees at 10 bases. Germline trimming cut 8 bases from V and 8 bases from J; bases unmatched to any gene: 9. Germline V gene lookup returns CDR1 MNHNS and CDR2 SASEGT. The CDR3 contains 14 residues. The CDR3: CASSLAGVKDEQFF. In nucleotides, the CDR3 is TGTGCCAGCTCCCTAGCGGGAGTTAAGGATGAGCAGTTCTTC.

V and J are TRBV5-1 and TRBJ1-6; D ambiguous. From germline, CDR1 is SGHRS and CDR2 YFSETQ. Trimming shortened V by 3 bases and J by 10 bases, and 14 bases separated the two germline ends. The length of the CDR3 is 14 residues. CDR3 coding DNA: TGCGCCAGCAGCTCGGACGGCCCCTCATCACCCCTCCACTTT. Translated: CASSSDGPSSPLHF.

The sample holds many counts of this clonotype. The J gene is TRBJ2-1, the V gene TRBV7-9; D is uncertain. The V end was cut by 3 bases, the J end by 0 bases, with 15 bases between. CDR3 length equals 17 residues. Germline CDR1 and CDR2: SEHNR and FQNEAQ (reference sequence). The CDR3 sequence is CASSLSWTPSSYNEQFF. The CDR3 DNA is TGTGCCAGCAGCTTGAGTTGGACGCCGAGCTCCTACAATGAGCAGTTCTTC.

The chain couples TRBV11-2 to TRBJ2-3, with 8 bases identical to TRBD2. This CDR3 has 16 residues. V was pared by 0 bases and J by 2 bases, with 4 bases of the junction left unmatched. Per the germline V gene, CDR1 is SGHAT and CDR2 is FQNNGV. In DNA form, the CDR3 reads TGTGCCAGCAGCTTAGAAGGGACTAGGCTCACAGATACGCAGTATTTT. It encodes CASSLEGTRLTDTQYF.

This clonotype has at least ten counts. The chain carries TRBV27 and TRBJ2-7; TRBD1 is a possible D gene (5 bases). Trimming removed 9 bases at V and 6 bases at J, with 18 bases between. Looked up from germline, CDR1 is MNHEY and CDR2 is SMNVEV (reference sequence). The CDR3 runs to 13 residues. DNA for the CDR3: TGTGCCAGTACGGACAACTTTTTGGGCGAGCAGTACTTC. Protein sequence: CASTDNFLGEQYF.

This clonotype was found many times. The chain is built from TRBV11-2 and TRBJ2-7; TRBD1 aligns across 7 bases. V gave up 1 base and J gave up 7 bases; unmatched junction bases: 10. Germline CDR1 and CDR2: SGHAT and FQNNGV. This CDR3 is built from 15 residues. The CDR3 bases are TGTGCCAGCAGCTTAGGGCCACAGGGGTCAGGAGAGCAGTACTTC. Its protein is CASSLGPQGSGEQYF.

The rearrangement uses TRBV28 and TRBJ2-1; tentatively, D is TRBD2 (6 bases). This CDR3 has 16 residues. The germline CDR1 and CDR2 sequences are MDHEN and SYDVKM. Trimming removed 5 bases from V and 6 bases from J, with 20 bases in between. CDR3 region: CASSPLAFAGINEQFF. The CDR3 nucleotides read TGTGCCAGCAGTCCCCTAGCGTTCGCTGGGATCAATGAGCAGTTCTTC.

This clonotype was counted at least ten times. The genes are TRBV12-3 or TRBV12-4 and TRBJ2-7; tentatively, D is TRBD2 (5 bases). The CDR3 spans 16 residues. Trimming took 5 bases from V and 0 from J, leaving 17 bases between them. CDR3 DNA sequence: TGTGCCAGCAGTGGAATAGCGCACCACTACTCCTACGAGCAGTACTTC. Residues: CASSGIAHHYSYEQYF.

This clonotype was observed many times. The chain carries TRBV7-9 and TRBJ2-7; D is uncertain. This CDR3 is built from 17 residues. Germline V gene sequence: CDR1 SEHNR, CDR2 FQNEAQ (reference sequence). The V end was cut by 5 bases, the J end by 3 bases, with 23 bases between. The CDR3 loop is CASSPRWVRVPSYEQYF. In DNA form, the CDR3 reads TGTGCCAGCAGCCCCAGGTGGGTCCGGGTCCCCAGCTACGAGCAGTACTTC.

V gene TRBV12-3 or TRBV12-4 combines with J gene TRBJ2-1; 11 positions match TRBD2. V lost 1 base to trimming and J lost 10 bases; unmatched junction nucleotides: 6. The CDR3 totals 15 residues. Here the CDR3 DNA reads TGTGCCAGCAGTTTAGGTAGCGGGAGGGTTGGCGAGCAGTTCTTC. Translation gives CASSLGSGRVGEQFF.

This clonotype came up many times. The rearrangement joins TRBV3-1 to TRBJ2-7; D is unclear. The germline CDR1 and CDR2 sequences are LGHDT and YNNKEL (reference sequence). This CDR3 contains 15 residues. V lost 7 bases, J lost 3 bases, and 19 bases lay in between. The CDR3 here is CASKVGPPRFYEQYF. The CDR3 DNA reads TGTGCCAGCAAGGTAGGGCCTCCCCGATTCTACGAGCAGTACTTC.

V is TRBV5-6 and J is TRBJ2-1; TRBD1 agrees at 7 bases. Germline CDR1 SGHDT, CDR2 YYEEEE. The length of the CDR3 is 16 residues. V lost 4 bases to trimming and J lost 5 bases; unmatched junction nucleotides: 12. CDR3 amino acids: CASSPLSRDSHNEQFF. In nucleotides, the CDR3 is TGTGCCAGCAGCCCGCTATCTCGGGACAGTCACAATGAGCAGTTCTTC.

This clonotype was seen repeatedly, ten times or more. The CDR3 bases are TGTGCCACCAGAGCTAGGCCAAGGAATCAGCCCCAGCATTTT. Translation gives CATRARPRNQPQHF. This chain joins TRBV15 and TRBJ1-5; D is uncertain. Trimming removed 6 bases at V and 4 bases at J, with 13 bases between. This CDR3 is 14 amino acids long. The germline V gene has CDR1 LNHNV and CDR2 YYDKDF (reference sequence).

This clonotype was counted many times. V is TRBV10-3 and J is TRBJ1-5; D gene ambiguous. From germline, CDR1 is ENHRY and CDR2 SYGVKD. The CDR3 sequence is 14 residues long. Deletions cut 3 bases from V and 1 base from J, with 7 bases between. The CDR3: CAISDTGSNQPQHF. The DNA of the CDR3 is TGTGCCATCAGTGACACGGGAAGCAATCAGCCCCAGCATTTT.

J is TRBJ2-3 and V is TRBV3-1; D unclear. Trimming shortened V by 0 bases and J by 5 bases, and 12 bases separated the two germline ends. The CDR3 has 15 amino acids. Germline V gives CDR1 LGHDT, CDR2 YNNKEL (reference sequence). CDR3 sequence: CASSQDPWSEDTQYF. The CDR3 DNA reads as TGTGCCAGCAGCCAAGATCCTTGGTCAGAAGATACGCAGTATTTT.

This clonotype was counted ten times or more. This sequence joins TRBV28 and TRBJ1-2; D possibly corresponds to TRBD1 (6 bases). CDR1 and CDR2 (germline): MDHEN, SYDVKM. The CDR3 has 16 residues. Trimming shortened V by 3 bases and J by 8 bases, and 22 bases separated the two germline ends. Here the CDR3 reads CASSFRGGSGHPGYTF. CDR3 sequence (DNA): TGTGCCAGCAGTTTTAGGGGGGGCAGTGGCCATCCAGGCTACACCTTC.

This clonotype was recorded a few times. The genes are TRBV18 and TRBJ2-2; D tentatively reads TRBD1 or TRBD2 (5 bases each). V lost 2 bases and J 4 bases, leaving 11 bases between the germline ends. CDR1 and CDR2 from the germline V gene are KGHSH and LQKENI. The CDR3 runs to 15 residues. CDR3 nucleotides: TGTGCCAGCTCACCATCCAGGGACGGCACCGGGGAGCTGTTTTTT. Encoded protein: CASSPSRDGTGELFF. Filled out from reference TRBV18 and TRBJ2-2, the complete variable domain reads NAGVMQNPRHLVRRRGQEARLRCSPMKGHSHVYWYRQLPEEGLKFMVYLQKENIIDESGMPKERFSAEFPKEGPSILRIQQVVRGDSAAYFCASSPSRDGTGELFFGEGSRLTVL.

Concerning this clonotype itself: A read error is possible here, since a much larger clone lies one base away. V usage is TRBV6-1 and J usage is TRBJ1-2; 7 bases match TRBD1. Germline V gene data show CDR1 as MNHNS and CDR2 as SASEGT. The CDR3 extends over 15 amino acids. The CDR3 here is CASGRQGREAHGHTF. The CDR3 region has the DNA TGTGCCAGCGGGAGACAGGGACGGGAAGCGCATGGCCACACCTTC.